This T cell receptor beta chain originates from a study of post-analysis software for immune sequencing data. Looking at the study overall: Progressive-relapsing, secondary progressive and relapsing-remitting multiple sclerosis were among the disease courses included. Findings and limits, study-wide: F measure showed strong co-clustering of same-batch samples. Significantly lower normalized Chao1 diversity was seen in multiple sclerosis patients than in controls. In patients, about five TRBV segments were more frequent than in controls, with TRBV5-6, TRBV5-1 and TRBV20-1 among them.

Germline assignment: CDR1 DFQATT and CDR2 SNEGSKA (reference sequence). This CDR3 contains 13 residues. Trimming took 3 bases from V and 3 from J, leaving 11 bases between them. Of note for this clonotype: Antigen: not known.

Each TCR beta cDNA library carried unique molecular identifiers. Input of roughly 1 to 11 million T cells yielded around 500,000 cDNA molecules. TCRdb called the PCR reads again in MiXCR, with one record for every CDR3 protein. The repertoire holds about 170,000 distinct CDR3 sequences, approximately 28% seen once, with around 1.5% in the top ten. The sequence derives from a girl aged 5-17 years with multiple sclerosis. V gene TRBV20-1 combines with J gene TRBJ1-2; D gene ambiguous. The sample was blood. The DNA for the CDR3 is TGCAGTGCTAGCTCCAGGTTGGACTATGGCTACACCTTC. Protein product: CSASSRLDYGYTF.